The 31 T cell receptor beta chains presented below share a single source sample, sequenced in a study of T-cell memory formation after mild COVID-19. Each CDR3 protein is one row after TCRdb ran MiXCR on the 5' RACE reads. Of roughly 180,000 distinct CDR3 sequences in the sample, approximately 17% are singletons; the top ten hold roughly 3.9%. Sequenced material: PBMCs or a T cell subset sorted from them (not recorded which). The receptors come from a man younger than 35 who had mild COVID-19 (a few samples of this study predate the infection). Cell type and time point are not known.

The J gene is TRBJ2-1, the V gene TRBV7-6; either TRBD1 or TRBD2 may supply D (7 bases each). Germline CDR1 reads SGHVS; CDR2 reads FNYEAQ. The CDR3 loop spans 17 amino acids. The germline V and J ends were trimmed by 0 bases and 5 bases, with 17 bases remaining between them. Here the CDR3 DNA reads TGTGCCAGCAGCTTAGCGCCCAGGGGGGGCCCTGACAATGAGCAGTTCTTC. The encoded protein is CASSLAPRGGPDNEQFF.

This clonotype was counted ten times or more. The chain has TRBV7-2 and TRBJ1-2; no clear D. V was pared by 0 bases and J by 6 bases, with 8 bases between. Germline V lookup: CDR1 SGHTA, CDR2 FQGNSA. The CDR3 contains 13 residues. The CDR3 protein is CASSLATGDGYTF. For the CDR3, the DNA is TGTGCCAGCAGCTTAGCGACCGGGGATGGCTACACCTTC. The complete variable domain, with remaining parts taken from reference TRBV7-2 and TRBJ1-2, reads GAGVSQSPSNKVTEKGKDVELRCDPISGHTALYWYRQSLGQGLEFLIYFQGNSAPDKSGLPSDRFSAERTGGSVSTLTIQRTQQEDSAVYLCASSLATGDGYTFGSGTRLTVV.

This clonotype was seen only a few times. V and J are TRBV7-6 and TRBJ2-5, with D unclear. CDR3 length: 13 residues. Germline loops: CDR1 SGHVS, CDR2 FNYEAQ. Trimming pared 3 bases from V and 6 bases from J, leaving 11 bases between. The DNA of the CDR3 is TGTGCCAGCAGCTTTGGTCACATAAAGACCCAGTACTTC. This translates into CASSFGHIKTQYF.

V and J are TRBV20-1 and TRBJ1-2; TRBD1 matches at 7 bases. V shed 1 base and J 6 bases; nucleotides not matched to a gene: 5. The germline CDR1 and CDR2 sequences are DFQATT and SNEGSKA (reference sequence). The CDR3 sequence is 13 residues long. In DNA, the CDR3 is TGCAGTGCTAGAGTGCGGGACAGCGATGGCTACACCTTC. Protein sequence: CSARVRDSDGYTF.

This clonotype has more than one count but fewer than ten. V is TRBV4-3 and J is TRBJ2-7; D not certain. Between the trimmed V and J ends, which lost 4 bases and 6 bases, there was a span of 13 bases. This CDR3 is 13 amino acids long. The germline V gene has CDR1 LGHNA and CDR2 YSLEER. The DNA for the CDR3 is TGCGCCAGCAGCCCCTGGGTAGTCGGCGAGCAGTACTTC. It yields the protein CASSPWVVGEQYF.

The CDR3 nucleotides are TGCGCCAGCAGCCAAGAGTGGGTAGGGTTCGGGCAGCCCCAGCATTTT. This sequence encodes CASSQEWVGFGQPQHF. The J gene is TRBJ1-5, the V gene TRBV4-3; D unresolved. V was cut by 0 bases and J by 7 bases, with 16 bases left in between. This CDR3 is 16 amino acids long. CDR1 and CDR2 (germline): LGHNA, YSLEER.

The V call is TRBV6-5, the J call TRBJ1-6, with 8 bases identical to TRBD1. Germline lookup yields CDR1 MNHEY and CDR2 SVGAGI. CDR3 length: 14 residues. Germline trimming cut 6 bases from V and 7 bases from J; bases unmatched to any gene: 5. CDR3 DNA: TGTGCCAGCAGGAGGACAGGGAGGAATTCACCCCTCCACTTT. This codes for CASRRTGRNSPLHF.

This chain uses TRBV5-1 with TRBJ1-6; no firm D call. There are 13 residues in the CDR3. The germline V gene encodes CDR1 SGHRS and CDR2 YFSETQ. Trimming stripped 0 bases from V and 10 bases from J, with 8 bases between. The CDR3 spells CASSLDRQSPLHF. CDR3 coding DNA: TGCGCCAGCAGCTTGGATCGGCAATCACCCCTCCACTTT. Full variable domain (remainder filled in from reference TRBV5-1 and TRBJ1-6): KAGVTQTPRYLIKTRGQQVTLSCSPISGHRSVSWYQQTPGQGLQFLFEYFSETQRNKGNFPGRFSGRQFSNSRSEMNVSTLELGDSALYLCASSLDRQSPLHFGNGTRLTVT.

This clonotype was detected only a few times. This chain uses TRBV4-1 with TRBJ2-7; 16 bases line up with TRBD2. The CDR3 runs 20 residues. Germline assignment: CDR1 MGHRA and CDR2 YSYEKL. V dropped 4 bases and J dropped 0; count of bases not matched to a gene: 12. The CDR3 is CASSRWRVGTSGGVSYEQYF. Written as DNA, the CDR3 is TGCGCCAGCAGCCGGTGGCGGGTAGGGACTAGCGGGGGGGTCTCCTACGAGCAGTACTTC.

This clonotype was seen a handful of times. V and J are TRBV5-5 and TRBJ1-3, with D perhaps TRBD1 (5 bases). Germline CDR1 is SGHKS and CDR2 is YYEKEE (reference sequence). V lost 0 bases and J lost 5, with 12 bases in between. The length of the CDR3 is 15 residues. The CDR3 here is CASSLGGDGRNTIYF. CDR3 nucleotides: TGTGCCAGCAGCTTGGGAGGGGACGGGAGAAACACCATATATTTT.

The V gene is TRBV5-1, the J gene TRBJ1-4; 7 bases agree with TRBD1. CDR1 SGHRS and CDR2 YFSETQ come from the germline V gene. The length of the CDR3 is 13 residues. Losses at the gene ends were 4 bases for V and 7 bases for J; bases not matched to a gene: 4. The CDR3 coding sequence is TGCGCCAGCAGCCCAGACAGGGCTGAAAAACTGTTTTTT. Translation gives CASSPDRAEKLFF. Full variable domain (remainder filled in from reference TRBV5-1 and TRBJ1-4): KAGVTQTPRYLIKTRGQQVTLSCSPISGHRSVSWYQQTPGQGLQFLFEYFSETQRNKGNFPGRFSGRQFSNSRSEMNVSTLELGDSALYLCASSPDRAEKLFFGSGTQLSVL.

This clonotype was observed a handful of times. The V call is TRBV6-6, the J call TRBJ1-5; D ambiguous. Germline CDR1 and CDR2: MNHNY and SVGAGI (reference sequence). This CDR3 region has 14 residues. V lost 7 bases and J lost 4, with 14 bases in between. This CDR3 reads CASTRNWGNQPQHF. CDR3 DNA sequence: TGTGCCAGCACCCGGAACTGGGGTAATCAGCCCCAGCATTTT.

This chain links TRBV7-8 with TRBJ2-5; TRBD1 matches 7 bases. Germline V gene sequence: CDR1 SGHVS, CDR2 FQNEAQ. The V and J ends lost 5 bases and 4 bases, in that order; junction bases with no gene match: 7. The CDR3 loop spans 14 amino acids. In DNA, the CDR3 is TGTGCCAGCAGCGACCGGACAGGTAGAGAGACCCAGTACTTC. Encoded protein: CASSDRTGRETQYF.

CDR3 DNA sequence: TGCGCCAGCAGCCGCCAGACAGACCAACAAGAGACCCAGTACTTC. This codes for CASSRQTDQQETQYF. V usage is TRBV4-1 and J usage is TRBJ2-5; TRBD1 might be the D (5 bases). V was cut by 4 bases and J by 2 bases, with 14 bases left in between. Looked up from germline, CDR1 is MGHRA and CDR2 is YSYEKL. The CDR3 has 15 amino acids.

This clonotype has just a few counts. The rearrangement uses TRBV5-1 and TRBJ2-1, with 8 bases lining up with TRBD2. CDR1 and CDR2 (germline): SGHRS, YFSETQ. CDR3 size: 16 residues. Trimming removed 2 bases from V and 2 bases from J; junction bases left unmatched: 6. In DNA, the CDR3 is TGCGCCAGCAGCTTCGGAACGGGGGGGACCTACAATGAGCAGTTCTTC. As protein: CASSFGTGGTYNEQFF.

This chain links TRBV7-2 with TRBJ1-2; D is possibly TRBD1 (5 bases). Germline CDR1 reads SGHTA; CDR2 reads FQGNSA. This CDR3 spans 16 amino acids. Trimming removed 3 bases at V and 4 bases at J, with 18 bases between. This CDR3 is CASSLTPGRNFYGYTF. The CDR3 DNA is TGTGCCAGCAGCTTGACGCCGGGACGGAATTTCTATGGCTACACCTTC.

This rearrangement joins TRBV7-6 to TRBJ2-7; D uncertain. V lost 3 bases and J lost 6, with 12 bases in between. CDR1 and CDR2 (germline): SGHVS, FNYEAQ. The CDR3 is 13 amino acids. The CDR3 loop reads CASSFNLVSEQYV. The CDR3 nucleotides read TGTGCCAGCAGCTTTAACCTGGTTTCCGAGCAGTACGTC.

This clonotype was counted a few times. V usage is TRBV5-1 and J usage is TRBJ1-1; the match to TRBD1 covers 7 bases. Per germline, CDR1 SGHRS and CDR2 YFSETQ. The CDR3 runs to 14 residues. V dropped 4 bases and J dropped 4; count of bases not matched to a gene: 7. Here the CDR3 reads CASSRTGGSTEAFF. CDR3 DNA: TGCGCCAGCAGCCGGACAGGAGGGAGCACTGAAGCTTTCTTT. Combining the CDR3 with reference TRBV5-1 and TRBJ1-1 gives the whole variable domain KAGVTQTPRYLIKTRGQQVTLSCSPISGHRSVSWYQQTPGQGLQFLFEYFSETQRNKGNFPGRFSGRQFSNSRSEMNVSTLELGDSALYLCASSRTGGSTEAFFGQGTRLTVV.

The V and J genes are TRBV5-1 and TRBJ2-1; D may be TRBD1 or TRBD2 (5 bases each). The CDR3 covers 15 residues. V lost 3 bases and J lost 8, with 18 bases in between. CDR1 is SGHRS, CDR2 YFSETQ, per germline. The chain's CDR3 is CASSSGTGGPYEQFF. The CDR3 coding sequence is TGCGCCAGCAGCTCCGGGACCGGCGGTCCATATGAGCAGTTCTTC. The full variable domain, completed using reference TRBV5-1 and TRBJ2-1, is KAGVTQTPRYLIKTRGQQVTLSCSPISGHRSVSWYQQTPGQGLQFLFEYFSETQRNKGNFPGRFSGRQFSNSRSEMNVSTLELGDSALYLCASSSGTGGPYEQFFGPGTRLTVL.

V is TRBV2 and J is TRBJ2-1, with 7 nucleotides matching TRBD2. The CDR3 consists of 14 residues. Per germline, CDR1 SNHLY and CDR2 FYNNEI. V gave up 3 bases and J gave up 2 bases; unmatched junction bases: 1. The CDR3 nucleotides are TGTGCCAGCAGTGAGACTAGCCCCTACAATGAGCAGTTCTTC. It encodes CASSETSPYNEQFF. The full variable domain, in which reference TRBV2 and TRBJ2-1 provide the parts outside the CDR3, is EPEVTQTPSHQVTQMGQEVILRCVPISNHLYFYWYRQILGQKVEFLVSFYNNEISEKSEIFDDQFSVERPDGSNFTLKIRSTKLEDSAMYFCASSETSPYNEQFFGPGTRLTVL.

This clonotype occurred a few times. The chain recombines TRBV6-5 with TRBJ2-5, with D maybe TRBD1 (5 bases). This CDR3 spans 13 amino acids. CDR1 is MNHEY and CDR2 is SVGAGI in the germline V gene. V was clipped by 0 bases and J by 5 bases, with 7 bases between them. CDR3 protein: CASSYSAGETQYF. The DNA of the CDR3 is TGTGCCAGCAGTTACTCGGCAGGGGAGACCCAGTACTTC.

This sequence joins TRBV5-1 and TRBJ2-5, with D unclear. This CDR3 contains 14 residues. Germline lookup yields CDR1 SGHRS and CDR2 YFSETQ. The V end lost 1 base, the J end lost 1 base, and 8 bases lay between the germline ends. The CDR3 is CASSLTLPQETQYF. The CDR3, as DNA: TGCGCCAGCAGCTTGACACTACCCCAAGAGACCCAGTACTTC.

This clonotype was seen a few times. The chain employs TRBV4-3 and TRBJ1-5; D uncertain. The CDR3 has 13 amino acids. CDR1 and CDR2 from the germline V gene are LGHNA and YSLEER. Trimming removed 4 bases from V and 6 bases from J, with 10 bases in between. The CDR3: CASSPGEGQPQHF. CDR3 DNA sequence: TGCGCCAGCAGCCCCGGAGAAGGTCAGCCCCAGCATTTT.

This CDR3 reads CASTVGAYTQYF. As DNA, the CDR3 is TGTGCCAGCACCGTAGGGGCCTATACGCAGTATTTT. The V gene is TRBV11-2, the J gene TRBJ2-3; TRBD1 might be the D (5 bases). The germline V gene encodes CDR1 SGHAT and CDR2 FQNNGV. With 7 bases removed from V and 7 bases from J, the gap between germline ends came to 12 bases. The CDR3 is made up of 12 amino acids.

The chain combines TRBV28 with TRBJ1-6; unclear D gene. The V end lost 8 bases, the J end lost 0 bases, and 11 bases lay between the germline ends. Looked up from germline, CDR1 is MDHEN and CDR2 is SYDVKM. The CDR3 runs to 15 residues. Here the CDR3 reads CASGSAYSYNSPLHF. The CDR3 nucleotides are TGTGCCAGCGGGTCTGCTTACTCCTATAATTCACCCCTCCACTTT.

In its sample, this clonotype was seen a few times. The chain is built from TRBV4-1 and TRBJ1-3, with D unresolved. Trimming took off 0 bases at V and 2 bases at J, with 8 bases between the two ends. CDR3 length: 15 residues. Germline V gene lookup returns CDR1 MGHRA and CDR2 YSYEKL. The CDR3 nucleotides are TGCGCCAGCAGCCAAGATTGGGCACCTGGAAACACCATATATTTT. It translates to CASSQDWAPGNTIYF.

This clonotype was counted at least ten times. The CDR3 coding sequence is TGTGCCAGCAGCTTAGACCGCTCTGGGGCCAACGTCCTGACTTTC. It specifies CASSLDRSGANVLTF. The genes are TRBV7-9 and TRBJ2-6; unclear D gene. Looked up from germline, CDR1 is SEHNR and CDR2 is FQNEAQ (reference sequence). Trimming pared 1 base from V and 0 bases from J, leaving 4 bases between. The CDR3 is made up of 15 amino acids. Filled out from reference TRBV7-9 and TRBJ2-6, the complete variable domain reads DTGVSQNPRHKITKRGQNVTFRCDPISEHNRLYWYRQTLGQGPEFLTYFQNEAQLEKSRLLSDRFSAERPKGSFSTLEIQRTEQGDSAMYLCASSLDRSGANVLTFGAGSRLTVL.

The table lists this clonotype with a few counts. The V call is TRBV29-1, the J call TRBJ1-1; TRBD1 might be the D (5 bases). The CDR3 spans 12 residues. Germline V gives CDR1 SQVTM, CDR2 ANQGSEA. V was cut by 4 bases and J by 3 bases, with 9 bases left in between. CDR3 DNA: TGCAGCGTTGGGGTGGGGGACACTGAAGCTTTCTTT. Its protein product is CSVGVGDTEAFF. Looking up the rest from reference TRBV29-1 and TRBJ1-1 gives the full variable domain: SAVISQKPSRDICQRGTSLTIQCQVDSQVTMMFWYRQQPGQSLTLIATANQGSEATYESGFVIDKFPISRPNLTFSTLTVSNMSPEDSSIYLCSVGVGDTEAFFGQGTRLTVV.

This clonotype was seen more than once but under ten times. This chain uses TRBV29-1 with TRBJ1-2, with D perhaps TRBD1 (5 bases). Trimming stripped 4 bases from V and 3 bases from J, with 9 bases between. CDR3 length: 12 amino acids. Looked up from germline, CDR1 is SQVTM and CDR2 is ANQGSEA. CDR3: CSVARDDYGYTF. In nucleotides, the CDR3 is TGCAGCGTTGCCAGGGACGACTATGGCTACACCTTC.

The CDR3 bases are TGTGCCAGCAGCGGACTAGCGGGGGGGCCTGAGCAGTTCTTC. It yields the protein CASSGLAGGPEQFF. The chain carries TRBV7-8 and TRBJ2-1; 15 bases match TRBD2. V lost 5 bases, J lost 9 bases, and 2 bases stayed unmatched. Germline V lookup: CDR1 SGHVS, CDR2 FQNEAQ. The CDR3 spans 14 residues.

This chain joins TRBV5-1 and TRBJ2-3; D uncertain. The CDR3 runs to 17 residues. With 1 base removed from V and 1 base from J, the gap between germline ends came to 16 bases. Germline V gives CDR1 SGHRS, CDR2 YFSETQ. CDR3 coding DNA: TGCGCCAGCAGCTTGCTGGGATCGCAAACTGGCACAGATACGCAGTATTTT. Its translation is CASSLLGSQTGTDTQYF.